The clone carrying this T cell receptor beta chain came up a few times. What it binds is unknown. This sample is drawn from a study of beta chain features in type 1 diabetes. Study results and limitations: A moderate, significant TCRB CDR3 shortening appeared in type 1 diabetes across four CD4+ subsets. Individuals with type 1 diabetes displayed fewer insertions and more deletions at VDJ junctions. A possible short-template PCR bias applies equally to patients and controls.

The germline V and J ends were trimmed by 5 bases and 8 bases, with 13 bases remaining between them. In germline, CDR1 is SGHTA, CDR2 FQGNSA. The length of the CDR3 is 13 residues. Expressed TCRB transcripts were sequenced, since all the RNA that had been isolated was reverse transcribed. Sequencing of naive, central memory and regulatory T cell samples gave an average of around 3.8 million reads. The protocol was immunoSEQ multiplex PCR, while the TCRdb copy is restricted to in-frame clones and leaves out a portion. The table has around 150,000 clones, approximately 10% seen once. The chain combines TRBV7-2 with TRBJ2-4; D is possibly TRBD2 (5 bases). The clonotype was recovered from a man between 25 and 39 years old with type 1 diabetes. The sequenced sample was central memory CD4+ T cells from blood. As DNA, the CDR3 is TGTGCCAGCAGCGTACCGGGAAGGGACATTCAGTACTTC. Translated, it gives CASSVPGRDIQYF. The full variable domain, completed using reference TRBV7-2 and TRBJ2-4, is GAGVSQSPSNKVTEKGKDVELRCDPISGHTALYWYRQSLGQGLEFLIYFQGNSAPDKSGLPSDRFSAERTGGSVSTLTIQRTQQEDSAVYLCASSVPGRDIQYFGAGTRLSVL.